Listed below are T cell receptor beta chains from one sample, sequenced in a study of T cell responses to AZD1222 COVID-19 vaccine. Clones were sequenced by immunoSEQ multiplex PCR, and TCRdb holds only the in-frame ones, with some missing. The sample shows 80,000 to 100,000 clones, just over 85% of them seen only once. Sequencing used peripheral blood, obtained 28 days after the second AZD1222 dose. The receptor set was obtained from an adult who received the AZD1222 COVID-19 vaccine. The CDR3 runs from the conserved cysteine through the conserved F or W. A D gene is named only where the DNA matches it firmly. Expanded clones get a size class; other rows say once, few or many, or leave the size out.

V: TRBV4-2; J: TRBJ2-7; D: TRBD2; size: -; DNA: TGTGCCAGCAGCCAGCACCAACTAGCGGGGGGTTCCCACACCTACGAGCAGTACTTC; CDR3: CASSQHQLAGGSHTYEQYF
V: TRBV7-2; J: TRBJ2-7; D: -; size: -; DNA: TGTGCCAGCAGCTACCTACAGGTCTACGAGCAGTACTTC; CDR3: CASSYLQVYEQYF
V: TRBV19; J: TRBJ1-1; D: -; size: -; DNA: TGTGCCAGTAGTCCCTTTACAGGAATGAACACTGAAGCTTTCTTT; CDR3: CASSPFTGMNTEAFF
V: TRBV7-9; J: TRBJ1-2; D: -; size: -; DNA: TGTGCCAGCACCGCACAGAGCGGGTATGGCTACACCTTC; CDR3: CASTAQSGYGYTF
V: TRBV29-1; J: TRBJ1-5; D: -; size: -; DNA: TGCAGCGCCAGTACAGGGTTTCTCGGCAATCAGCCCCAGCATTTT; CDR3: CSASTGFLGNQPQHF
V: TRBV5-1; J: TRBJ2-6; D: TRBD2; size: -; DNA: TGCGCCAGCAGCCATGGACTAGCGGGGGCCGGCTCTGGGGCCAACGTCCTGACTTTC; CDR3: CASSHGLAGAGSGANVLTF
V: TRBV28; J: TRBJ2-7; D: -; size: -; DNA: TGTGCCAGCAGTGGAACCTACGAGCAGTACTTC; CDR3: CASSGTYEQYF
V: TRBV6-2/TRBV6-3; J: TRBJ2-1; D: TRBD1; size: -; DNA: TGTGCCAGCAGCTCTCAAGACAGGGGCCAGCAGTTCTTC; CDR3: CASSSQDRGQQFF
V: TRBV10-3; J: TRBJ2-7; D: -; size: once; DNA: TGTGCCATGAGGACAGATTCCTACGAGCAGTACTTC; CDR3: CAMRTDSYEQYF
V: TRBV18; J: TRBJ1-5; D: TRBD1; size: -; DNA: TGTGCCAGCTCACCGGATTCTAGGACAGGGGGATATGGCAATCAGCCCCAGCATTTT; CDR3: CASSPDSRTGGYGNQPQHF
V: TRBV30; J: TRBJ1-1; D: -; size: -; DNA: TGTGCCTGGAGTGTACGCGGGGCCACTGAAGCTTTCTTT; CDR3: CAWSVRGATEAFF
V: TRBV6-5; J: TRBJ2-3; D: TRBD1; size: once; DNA: TGTGCCAGCAGTTACCGGACAGGGGGCAATACGCAGTATTTT; CDR3: CASSYRTGGNTQYF
V: TRBV5-1; J: TRBJ1-1; D: TRBD1; size: -; DNA: TGCGCCAGCAGCTCGGACAGGGAATACCGGCGGGACACTGAAGCTTTCTTT; CDR3: CASSSDREYRRDTEAFF
V: TRBV19; J: TRBJ2-1; D: -; size: -; DNA: TGTGCCAGTAGTATAGGTGGCCCACCCGGCTCCTACAATGAGCAGTTCTTC; CDR3: CASSIGGPPGSYNEQFF
V: TRBV6-5; J: TRBJ2-7; D: -; size: -; DNA: TGTGCCACCGGAGGGGGGCTAAACGAGCAGTACTTC; CDR3: CATGGGLNEQYF
V: TRBV4-2; J: TRBJ2-2; D: TRBD2; size: -; DNA: TGTGCCAGCAGCCAAGTCAAGAGCGGGAGGATTAGTACCGGGGAGCTGTTTTTT; CDR3: CASSQVKSGRISTGELFF
V: TRBV2; J: TRBJ1-1; D: -; size: -; DNA: TGTGCCAGCGCCTGGGGGACTGAAGCTTTCTTT; CDR3: CASAWGTEAFF
V: TRBV4-1; J: TRBJ2-1; D: TRBD2; size: -; DNA: TGCGCCAGCAGCCAGACTAGCATGGGTTACAATGAGCAGTTCTTC; CDR3: CASSQTSMGYNEQFF
V: TRBV7-2; J: TRBJ1-5; D: -; size: -; DNA: TGTGCCAGCAGCTCATGGAGTAATCAGCCCCAGCATTTT; CDR3: CASSSWSNQPQHF
V: TRBV5-6; J: TRBJ1-1; D: TRBD1; size: -; DNA: TGTGCCAGCAGCCCGGATAGGGACAGGGGGTTGAACACTGAAGCTTTCTTT; CDR3: CASSPDRDRGLNTEAFF
V: TRBV25-1; J: TRBJ2-1; D: TRBD2; size: -; DNA: TGTGCCAGCAGCATAGCGGGAGGTTCCTACAATGAGCAGTTCTTC; CDR3: CASSIAGGSYNEQFF
V: TRBV2; J: TRBJ1-3; D: -; size: -; DNA: TGTGCCAGCAGTGAAGCCGAGGGGTCCTTCTCTGGAAACACCATATATTTT; CDR3: CASSEAEGSFSGNTIYF
V: TRBV19; J: TRBJ2-1; D: TRBD2; size: few; DNA: TGTGCCAGTAGTATGGCCCCCTCTAGCGGGGACCCCAGGAATGAGCAGTTCTTC; CDR3: CASSMAPSSGDPRNEQFF
V: TRBV6-5; J: TRBJ1-6; D: -; size: -; DNA: TGTGCCAGCAGTTTTGGCGGGAGGGGGAATTCACCCCTCCACTTT; CDR3: CASSFGGRGNSPLHF
V: TRBV6-5; J: TRBJ1-2; D: -; size: once; DNA: TGTGCCAGCAGTTACTCGACCAGTTCTAACTATGGCTACACCTTC; CDR3: CASSYSTSSNYGYTF
V: TRBV7-2; J: TRBJ2-2; D: TRBD2; size: -; DNA: TGTGCCAGCAGCTCCAGACTAGCGGGACCCGGGGAGCTGTTTTTT; CDR3: CASSSRLAGPGELFF
V: TRBV10-3; J: TRBJ1-5; D: TRBD1; size: -; DNA: TGTGCCATCAGTCCCGGGACAGGTGGTAGTCAGCCCCAGCATTTT; CDR3: CAISPGTGGSQPQHF
V: TRBV7-2; J: TRBJ1-3; D: -; size: -; DNA: TGTGCCAGCAGCTCAGGCCAGTTTTCTGGAAACACCATATATTTT; CDR3: CASSSGQFSGNTIYF
V: TRBV7-9; J: TRBJ1-1; D: -; size: -; DNA: TGTGCCAGCAGCTTCGACAGTCCTGAAGCTTTCTTT; CDR3: CASSFDSPEAFF
V: TRBV7-3; J: TRBJ2-1; D: TRBD2; size: -; DNA: TGTGCCAGCAGCCCCCGCGGGACTAGCGGGAGTGGTGAGCAGTTCTTC; CDR3: CASSPRGTSGSGEQFF
V: TRBV30; J: TRBJ2-3; D: -; size: -; DNA: TGTGCCTGGAGAGCGTCCGGTACAGATACGCAGTATTTT; CDR3: CAWRASGTDTQYF
V: TRBV6-5; J: TRBJ1-4; D: -; size: few; DNA: TGTGCCAGCAGCTCGCAAGGGCCAATAGAAAAACTGTTTTTT; CDR3: CASSSQGPIEKLFF
V: TRBV5-4; J: TRBJ2-5; D: -; size: -; DNA: TGTGCCAGCGGCGTAGGTGGGAAAGAGACCCAGTACTTC; CDR3: CASGVGGKETQYF
V: TRBV6-1; J: TRBJ1-3; D: TRBD1; size: -; DNA: TGTGCCAGCAGTGAAGCGCTCCGGACAGGAGGTGGAAACACCATATATTTT; CDR3: CASSEALRTGGGNTIYF
V: TRBV30; J: TRBJ1-3; D: -; size: -; DNA: TGTGCCTGGAGTGCTGGGACTGGAAACACCATATATTTT; CDR3: CAWSAGTGNTIYF
V: TRBV27; J: TRBJ2-3; D: TRBD2; size: -; DNA: TGTGCCAGCAGCCACCGAGGGACTAGCGGGACGATGGGTACGCAGTATTTT; CDR3: CASSHRGTSGTMGTQYF
V: TRBV4-2; J: TRBJ2-1; D: TRBD2; size: -; DNA: TGTGCCAGCAGCCAAGAGAGCGGGGGGGGTGAGCAGTTCTTC; CDR3: CASSQESGGGEQFF
V: TRBV27; J: TRBJ2-1; D: TRBD1; size: -; DNA: TGTGCCAGCACCAGACAGGGGTCCTACAATGAGCAGTTCTTC; CDR3: CASTRQGSYNEQFF
V: TRBV5-4; J: TRBJ2-1; D: TRBD2; size: -; DNA: TGTGCCAGCAGCACCGGGACTAGCGGCAATGAGCAGTTCTTC; CDR3: CASSTGTSGNEQFF
V: TRBV7-8; J: TRBJ2-5; D: -; size: -; DNA: TGTGCCAGCAGCCCTCCAAGCGGGCCCCAAGAGACCCAGTACTTC; CDR3: CASSPPSGPQETQYF
V: TRBV7-6; J: TRBJ2-1; D: -; size: -; DNA: TGTGCCAGCAGCGCCCCGGCTGGTGAGCAGTTCTTC; CDR3: CASSAPAGEQFF
V: TRBV5-4; J: TRBJ1-2; D: TRBD1; size: once; DNA: TGTGCCAGCAGCTTGGACAGGGGCCCCTATCCCTACACCTTC; CDR3: CASSLDRGPYPYTF
V: TRBV27; J: TRBJ2-5; D: -; size: -; DNA: TGTGCCAGCAGTGCGCCCAGAGGGCGGGACCTCCCCGAGACCCAGTACTTC; CDR3: CASSAPRGRDLPETQYF
V: TRBV28; J: TRBJ2-1; D: -; size: few; DNA: TGTGCCAGCAGTTTCCTTCCTTCCTACAATGAGCAGTTCTTC; CDR3: CASSFLPSYNEQFF
V: TRBV4-1; J: TRBJ1-4; D: TRBD1; size: -; DNA: TGCGCCAGCAGCCCCGGACAGGGGGATGAAAAACTGTTTTTT; CDR3: CASSPGQGDEKLFF
V: TRBV5-1; J: TRBJ1-1; D: -; size: -; DNA: TGCGCCAGCAGCTTGGCTCTGGGAAGGAACACTGAAGCTTTCTTT; CDR3: CASSLALGRNTEAFF
V: TRBV27; J: TRBJ2-7; D: -; size: once; DNA: TGTGCCAGCAGTCCCCGTCAGGGGCAGGGGAACGAGCAGTACTTC; CDR3: CASSPRQGQGNEQYF
V: TRBV24-1; J: TRBJ2-3; D: -; size: -; DNA: TGTGCCACCAGTAAGGGTGGGTCCCCAGATACGCAGTATTTT; CDR3: CATSKGGSPDTQYF
V: TRBV28; J: TRBJ2-3; D: -; size: -; DNA: TGTGCCAGCACGAGCACAGATACGCAGTATTTT; CDR3: CASTSTDTQYF
V: TRBV6-1; J: TRBJ1-4; D: -; size: -; DNA: TGTGCCAGCAGTGAAGTGAGTCGCGGCGGAGGGGAAAAACTGTTTTTT; CDR3: CASSEVSRGGGEKLFF
V: TRBV7-9; J: TRBJ2-2; D: TRBD1; size: -; DNA: TGTGCCAGCAATAGGCAGGGGGCCTCCGGGGAGCTGTTTTTT; CDR3: CASNRQGASGELFF
V: TRBV5-4; J: TRBJ2-3; D: TRBD2; size: -; DNA: TGTGCCAGCAGCTTGTTGACGGGGGGATCCACAGATACGCAGTATTTT; CDR3: CASSLLTGGSTDTQYF
V: TRBV6-5; J: TRBJ2-1; D: TRBD2; size: -; DNA: TGTGCCAGCACCGGGACAAGCGGGAGGTACGATGAGCAGTTCTTC; CDR3: CASTGTSGRYDEQFF
V: TRBV5-4; J: TRBJ2-1; D: TRBD2; size: few; DNA: TGTGCCAGCAGCTTGAAGCTAGCGGGAGGGGGGACCTACAATGAGCAGTTCTTC; CDR3: CASSLKLAGGGTYNEQFF
V: TRBV7-2; J: TRBJ2-7; D: -; size: -; DNA: TGTGCCAGCCGTAGACCCCCCTACGAGCAGTACTTC; CDR3: CASRRPPYEQYF
V: TRBV2; J: TRBJ2-5; D: -; size: -; DNA: TGTGCCAGCAGTACCGGACTATCCGGCGGTGGGACCCAGTACTTC; CDR3: CASSTGLSGGGTQYF
V: TRBV28; J: TRBJ2-7; D: TRBD2; size: -; DNA: TGTGCCAGCAGGCCGGGACTAGCGGTCTACGAGCAGTACTTC; CDR3: CASRPGLAVYEQYF
V: TRBV5-1; J: TRBJ2-2; D: TRBD1; size: -; DNA: TGCGCCAGCAGCTTGGGAGGGGGCCCCGGGGAGCTGTTTTTT; CDR3: CASSLGGGPGELFF
V: TRBV4-3; J: TRBJ2-7; D: -; size: -; DNA: TGCGCCAGCAGCCAAGGAAGGCCCTACGAGCAGTACTTC; CDR3: CASSQGRPYEQYF
V: TRBV7-8; J: TRBJ1-1; D: -; size: -; DNA: TGTGCCAGCAGCTTCGGGGGGCTGGGGACTGAAGCTTTCTTT; CDR3: CASSFGGLGTEAFF